Below, 18 T cell receptor beta chains from the same sample are listed, as sequenced in a study of cytotoxic CD8 clonotypes in ibrutinib-treated CLL. Method: immunoSEQ multiplex PCR; TCRdb's copy keeps in-frame clones and lacks some. The table shows about 200,000 clones, with 72% occurring only once. The sample consisted of PBMCs, taken after 24 months of ibrutinib treatment. These receptors were obtained from a human donor with chronic lymphocytic leukemia.

This chain uses TRBV4-3 with TRBJ1-5, with D tentatively TRBD1 (6 bases). The CDR3 covers 14 residues. Germline assignment: CDR1 LGHNA and CDR2 YSLEER. The germline V and J ends were trimmed by 4 bases and 2 bases, with 9 bases remaining between them. CDR3 loop: CASSLRQGNQPQHF. The CDR3 DNA follows: TGCGCCAGCAGCCTCCGACAGGGCAATCAGCCCCAGCATTTT.

This clone has only a few counts. The chain carries TRBV11-1 and TRBJ2-5; D unclear. The CDR3 extends over 12 amino acids. The V end lost 5 bases, the J end lost 3 bases, and 7 bases lay between the germline ends. The germline V gene encodes CDR1 SGHAT and CDR2 FQDESV (reference sequence). In DNA form, the CDR3 reads TGTGCCAGCAGCAACCTAGAAGAGACCCAGTACTTC. Translation: CASSNLEETQYF.

The rearrangement links TRBV5-6 to TRBJ2-3; TRBD1 matches at 8 bases. The CDR3 has 15 amino acids. V lost 0 bases and J lost 3; bases outside the gene matches: 3. Per germline, CDR1 SGHDT and CDR2 YYEEEE. This chain's CDR3 is CASSLVTGVTDTQYF. DNA of the CDR3: TGTGCCAGCAGCTTGGTGACAGGGGTGACAGATACGCAGTATTTT.

This chain joins TRBV6-1 and TRBJ2-7; 10 bases are a match to TRBD2. CDR1 is MNHNS and CDR2 is SASEGT in the germline V gene. This CDR3 is built from 14 residues. V dropped 4 bases and J dropped 2; count of bases not matched to a gene: 2. DNA of the CDR3: TGTGCCAGCAGTGCGGGACTAGCGACCTACGAGCAGTACTTC. It translates to CASSAGLATYEQYF.

This clone was observed a few times. The chain is built from TRBV11-2 and TRBJ2-1; 8 bases match TRBD2. The V gene's germline CDR1 is SGHAT and CDR2 FQNNGV. The junction had 6 bases not matched to a gene; V was cut back by 7 bases and J by 7 bases. The CDR3 runs 13 residues. The CDR3 DNA reads as TGTGCCAGCACCTATGCGGGGGGTAATGAGCAGTTCTTC. As protein: CASTYAGGNEQFF. Variable domain in full (rest from reference TRBV11-2 and TRBJ2-1): EAGVAQSPRYKIIEKRQSVAFWCNPISGHATLYWYQQILGQGPKLLIQFQNNGVVDDSQLPKDRFSAERLKGVDSTLKIQPAKLEDSAVYLCASTYAGGNEQFFGPGTRLTVL.

The gene calls are TRBV27 and TRBJ1-5; D call uncertain. This CDR3 is built from 15 residues. Trimming pared 3 bases from V and 0 bases from J, leaving 9 bases between. Germline CDR1 reads MNHEY; CDR2 reads SMNVEV (reference sequence). In DNA, the CDR3 is TGTGCCAGCAGTTTTGCTGCATATAGCAATCAGCCCCAGCATTTT. Translating it yields CASSFAAYSNQPQHF.

The chain couples TRBV7-6 to TRBJ2-1, with TRBD1 matching over 7 bases. The CDR3 runs 14 residues. Trimming at V came to 5 bases and at J to 6 bases, leaving 7 bases not matched to a gene. Germline loops: CDR1 SGHVS, CDR2 FNYEAQ. CDR3 region: CASSPPGQFNEQFF. The CDR3, as DNA: TGTGCCAGCAGCCCCCCGGGACAGTTCAATGAGCAGTTCTTC.

CDR3 sequence: CATGQAPQPQHF. CDR3 nucleotide sequence: TGTGCCACAGGACAGGCTCCTCAGCCCCAGCATTTT. The chain is built from TRBV2 and TRBJ1-5, with 7 bases that match TRBD1. The junction had 6 bases not matched to a gene; V was cut back by 10 bases and J by 6 bases. Germline-derived CDR1 and CDR2 are SNHLY and FYNNEI. The CDR3 is made up of 12 amino acids.

This clone occurred once. The chain links TRBV27 to TRBJ2-7; 8 positions match TRBD2. Germline trimming cut 2 bases from V and 0 bases from J; bases unmatched to any gene: 3. The CDR3 runs to 15 residues. Germline lookup yields CDR1 MNHEY and CDR2 SMNVEV (reference sequence). The CDR3 sequence: CASSLNGRASYEQYF. The CDR3 nucleotides are TGTGCCAGCAGTTTAAACGGGAGGGCCTCCTACGAGCAGTACTTC.

The rearrangement joins TRBV7-7 to TRBJ2-3, with D perhaps matching TRBD2 (6 bases). Germline V gene data show CDR1 as SSHAT and CDR2 as FNYEAQ (reference sequence). V lost 5 bases to trimming and J lost 3 bases, with 21 bases between them. The length of the CDR3 is 17 residues. The CDR3 region has the DNA TGTGCCAGCAGCCGGTCAGGCGGGGCTTTACCAACAGATACGCAGTATTTT. It codes for CASSRSGGALPTDTQYF.

V gene TRBV28 combines with J gene TRBJ2-5; a possible D gene is TRBD2 (5 bases). Trimming cost V 10 bases and J 2 bases, with 14 bases left between them. Germline V gene lookup returns CDR1 MDHEN and CDR2 SYDVKM. This CDR3 has 13 amino acids. CDR3 coding DNA: TGTGCCATCAGCGGAACAGAACAAGAGACCCAGTACTTC. Protein product: CAISGTEQETQYF.

This clone was picked up a small number of times. The rearrangement joins TRBV19 to TRBJ1-5; D gene unclear. The germline V and J ends were trimmed by 8 bases and 6 bases, with 14 bases remaining between them. Looked up from germline, CDR1 is LNHDA and CDR2 is SQIVND (reference sequence). CDR3 length equals 13 residues. DNA of the CDR3: TGTGCCAGTGACACGAGGCCAGCTCAGCCCCAGCATTTT. Protein product: CASDTRPAQPQHF.

This chain uses TRBV6-4 with TRBJ2-1; 11 nucleotides line up with TRBD2. With V trimmed by 4 bases and J by 4 bases, 0 bases remained unmatched. CDR3 size: 14 residues. Germline V lookup: CDR1 MRHNA, CDR2 SNTAGT. CDR3 in DNA: TGTGCCAGCAGTGGACTAGCGGGATACAATGAGCAGTTCTTC. It codes for CASSGLAGYNEQFF.

This clone came up once. V and J are TRBV25-1 and TRBJ2-7; D is possibly TRBD2 (6 bases). Germline values: CDR1 MGHDK, CDR2 SYGVNS. The CDR3 consists of 16 residues. V was pared by 1 base and J by 0 bases, with 13 bases between. The CDR3 DNA reads TGTGCCAGCAGTGAATCTTTGCGGGGCGACTCCTACGAGCAGTACTTC. Residues: CASSESLRGDSYEQYF.

The chain employs TRBV4-3 and TRBJ1-2; 7 bases are a match to TRBD1. Per germline, CDR1 LGHNA and CDR2 YSLEER. The V and J ends lost 4 bases and 4 bases, in that order; junction bases with no gene match: 9. The CDR3 totals 15 residues. CDR3 region: CASSPEPTGPYGYTF. In DNA form, the CDR3 reads TGCGCCAGCAGCCCGGAGCCGACAGGGCCCTATGGCTACACCTTC.

The chain is built from TRBV30 and TRBJ2-4; D not resolved. V lost 2 bases, J lost 7 bases, and 12 bases lay in between. Per germline, CDR1 GTSNPN and CDR2 SVGIG (reference sequence). This CDR3 is 13 amino acids long. CDR3 loop: CAWSPEAMNIQYF. As DNA, the CDR3 is TGTGCCTGGAGTCCCGAAGCTATGAACATTCAGTACTTC.

The CDR3 sequence: CASSFPRGTIYF. CDR3 DNA: TGTGCCAGCAGTTTCCCCCGAGGCACCATATATTTT. This chain joins TRBV28 and TRBJ1-3; the D is unclear. CDR1 is MDHEN, CDR2 SYDVKM, per germline. The CDR3 has 12 amino acids. Trimming left V 3 bases short and J 9 bases short, with 9 bases between.

V usage is TRBV7-9 and J usage is TRBJ2-7; TRBD1 or TRBD2 may be the D gene (5 bases each). The germline V and J ends were trimmed by 1 base and 4 bases, with 14 bases remaining between them. Germline lookup yields CDR1 SEHNR and CDR2 FQNEAQ (reference sequence). This CDR3 has 15 residues. CDR3 coding DNA: TGTGCCAGCAGCTTAGGGCCGGGACCCTCGTACGAGCAGTACTTC. Encoded protein: CASSLGPGPSYEQYF.